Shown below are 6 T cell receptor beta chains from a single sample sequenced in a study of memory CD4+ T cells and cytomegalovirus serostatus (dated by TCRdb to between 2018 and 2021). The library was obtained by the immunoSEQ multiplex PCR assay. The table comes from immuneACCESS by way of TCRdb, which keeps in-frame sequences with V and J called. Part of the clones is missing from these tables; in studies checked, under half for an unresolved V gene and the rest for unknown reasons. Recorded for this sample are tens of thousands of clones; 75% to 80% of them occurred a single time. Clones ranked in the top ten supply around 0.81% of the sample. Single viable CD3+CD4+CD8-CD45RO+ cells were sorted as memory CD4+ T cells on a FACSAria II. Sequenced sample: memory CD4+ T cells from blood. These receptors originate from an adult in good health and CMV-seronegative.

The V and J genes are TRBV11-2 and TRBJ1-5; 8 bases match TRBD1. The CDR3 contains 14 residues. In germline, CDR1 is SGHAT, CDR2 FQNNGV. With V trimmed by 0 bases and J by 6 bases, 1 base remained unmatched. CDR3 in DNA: TGTGCCAGCAGCTTAGACACAGGGGGTCAGCCCCAGCATTTT. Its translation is CASSLDTGGQPQHF.

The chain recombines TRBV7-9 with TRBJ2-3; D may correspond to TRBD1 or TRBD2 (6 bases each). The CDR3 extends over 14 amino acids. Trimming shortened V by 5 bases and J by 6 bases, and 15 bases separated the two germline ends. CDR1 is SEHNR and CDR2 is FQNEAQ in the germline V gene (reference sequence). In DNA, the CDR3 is TGTGCCAGCAGCCGGGACACCGGGGGCGATACGCAGTATTTT. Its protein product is CASSRDTGGDTQYF.

The DNA for the CDR3 is TGTGCCAGCAACCCGGGACTAGCGGTAGATACGCAGTATTTT. The encoded protein is CASNPGLAVDTQYF. The chain uses TRBV7-9 and TRBJ2-3; 11 nucleotides match TRBD2. J gave up 5 bases and V 7 bases, and 5 bases lay outside the gene matches. Per germline, CDR1 SEHNR and CDR2 FQNEAQ (reference sequence). This CDR3 has 14 amino acids.

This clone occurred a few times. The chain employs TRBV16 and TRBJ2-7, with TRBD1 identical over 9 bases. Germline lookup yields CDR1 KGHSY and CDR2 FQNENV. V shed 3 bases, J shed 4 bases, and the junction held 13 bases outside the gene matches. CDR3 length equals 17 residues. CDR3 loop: CASSHRDTGGGGYEQYF. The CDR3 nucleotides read TGTGCCAGCAGCCACCGAGACACAGGGGGCGGTGGGTACGAGCAGTACTTC.

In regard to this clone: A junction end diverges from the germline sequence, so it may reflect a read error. The CDR3 is CASSPGTGGQETQYF. In DNA, the CDR3 is TGTGCTAGCAGCCCCGGGACAGGGGGCCAAGAGACCCAGTACTTC. The chain has TRBV7-7 and TRBJ2-5, with TRBD1 matching over 11 bases. Germline V gene data show CDR1 as SSHAT and CDR2 as FNYEAQ (reference sequence). The CDR3 has 15 amino acids.

The CDR3 is CASSPYTYGYTF. The CDR3 DNA reads as TGTGCCAGCAGCCCTTACACCTATGGCTACACCTTC. This chain links TRBV28 with TRBJ1-2; D remains unclear. The CDR3 sequence is 12 residues long. Trimming removed 6 bases from V and 4 bases from J, with 9 bases in between. Germline CDR1 MDHEN, CDR2 SYDVKM.